This T cell receptor beta chain was sequenced during a study of blood T cell repertoires in COVID-19. Study context: Samples of COVID-19 (acute and convalescent) were obtained from the United States, Italy and Spain. Sources were T cells, B-cell-depleted T cells, or PBMCs; the material itself was cDNA or gDNA.

In the original processing: The authors estimated nucleated cell counts from reference gene primer amplification. Clones were read by immunoSEQ multiplex PCR, and TCRdb kept only the in-frame ones, dropping some. That table is the source of V, J and clone size, and D and trimming were worked out from the DNA. The repertoire holds over 150,000 clones, roughly 87% seen once, with less than 2% in the top ten. The germline gives CDR1 SGHRS, CDR2 YFSETQ. Between the trimmed V and J ends, which lost 4 bases and 2 bases, there was a span of 13 bases. The CDR3 consists of 14 residues. The TCR comes from a man younger than 30 who had recovered from COVID-19. This sequence joins TRBV5-1 and TRBJ2-7; tentative D call: TRBD2 (6 bases). Sequencing was carried out using peripheral blood. The CDR3: CASSRGTDTYEQYF. Here the CDR3 DNA reads TGCGCCAGCAGCCGAGGGACTGACACCTACGAGCAGTACTTC. Filled out from reference TRBV5-1 and TRBJ2-7, the complete variable domain reads KAGVTQTPRYLIKTRGQQVTLSCSPISGHRSVSWYQQTPGQGLQFLFEYFSETQRNKGNFPGRFSGRQFSNSRSEMNVSTLELGDSALYLCASSRGTDTYEQYFGPGTRLTVT.